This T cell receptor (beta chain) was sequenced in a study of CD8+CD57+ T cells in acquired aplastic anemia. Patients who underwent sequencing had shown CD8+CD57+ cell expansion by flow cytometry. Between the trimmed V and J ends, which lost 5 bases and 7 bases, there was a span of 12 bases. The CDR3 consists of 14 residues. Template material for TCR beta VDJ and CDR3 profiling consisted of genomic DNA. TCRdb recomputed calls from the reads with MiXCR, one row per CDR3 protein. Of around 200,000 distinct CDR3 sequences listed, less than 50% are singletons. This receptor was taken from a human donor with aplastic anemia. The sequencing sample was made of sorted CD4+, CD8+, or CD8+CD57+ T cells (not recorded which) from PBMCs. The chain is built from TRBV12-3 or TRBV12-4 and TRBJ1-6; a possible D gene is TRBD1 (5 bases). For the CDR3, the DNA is TGTGCCAGCAGTCGGCAAGGGGACAATTCACCCCTCCACTTT. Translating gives CASSRQGDNSPLHF.